Presented here are 14 T cell receptor beta chains from one specimen sequenced in a study of CD8+CD57+ T cells in acquired aplastic anemia. Sequenced patients had shown CD8+CD57+ cell expansion by flow cytometry. TCR beta VDJ combinations and CDR3 sequences were profiled from genomic DNA. Via MiXCR, TCRdb re-called the reads, giving one row per CDR3 protein. The sample has about 200,000 distinct CDR3 sequences, about half seen once. The sequencing input was sorted CD4+, CD8+, or CD8+CD57+ T cells (not recorded which) from PBMCs. The source is a human donor with aplastic anemia.

Regarding this clonotype: Lacking the conserved final phenylalanine or tryptophan, this CDR3 likely reflects a read error. The rearrangement links TRBV5-1 to TRBJ1-1; 9 bases map to TRBD1. The V gene's germline CDR1 is SGHRS and CDR2 YFSETQ. The CDR3 is 14 amino acids. Trimming cost V 3 bases and J 3 bases; bases outside gene matches: 3. The CDR3 protein is CASSSRTGDTEAFS. The CDR3 DNA follows: TGCGCCAGCAGCTCCCGGACAGGGGACACTGAAGCTTTCTCT.

This clonotype was counted once. This rearrangement joins TRBV15 to TRBJ2-7, with D unclear. With 1 base removed from V and 7 bases from J, the gap between germline ends came to 2 bases. Per the germline V gene, CDR1 is LNHNV and CDR2 is YYDKDF (reference sequence). This CDR3 has 10 amino acids. CDR3 loop: CATSRGEQYF. CDR3 nucleotides: TGTGCCACCAGCAGAGGGGAGCAGTACTTC.

This chain connects TRBV6-6 to TRBJ2-7; the D gene is possibly TRBD1 (6 bases). CDR1 is MNHNY, CDR2 SVGAGI, per germline (reference sequence). V lost 6 bases, J lost 6 bases, and 12 bases lay in between. CDR3 length: 12 residues. CDR3 region: CASSYRGSEQYF. The CDR3 DNA reads as TGTGCCAGCAGCTATAGGGGGAGCGAGCAGTACTTC.

The gene calls are TRBV10-3 and TRBJ2-7; 9 bases are a match to TRBD1. The junction had 8 bases not matched to a gene; V was cut back by 11 bases and J by 3 bases. This CDR3 has 13 residues. The germline V gene has CDR1 ENHRY and CDR2 SYGVKD. CDR3 DNA: TGTGCCGCCCGACAGGGGGACAACTACGAGCAGTACTTC. Its translation is CAARQGDNYEQYF.

In its sample, this clonotype was seen once. The chain combines TRBV20-1 with TRBJ1-1; possible D gene TRBD1, 5 bases. The germline V gene has CDR1 DFQATT and CDR2 SNEGSKA (reference sequence). V was trimmed by 0 bases and J by 5 bases, leaving 7 bases between them. The CDR3 length is 12 residues. In nucleotides, the CDR3 is TGCAGTGCTAGAGATAGGGGAACTGAAGCTTTCTTT. Translated: CSARDRGTEAFF.

In this sample, this clonotype turned up many times. This chain uses TRBV7-3 with TRBJ2-6; D assignment may be TRBD1 or TRBD2 (5 bases each). The CDR3 length is 18 residues. Germline V gene data show CDR1 as SGHTA and CDR2 as FQGTGA. Trimming stripped 1 base from V and 0 bases from J, with 13 bases between. CDR3 region: CASSLMVGEFSGANVLTF. In DNA form, the CDR3 reads TGTGCCAGCAGCTTAATGGTAGGGGAGTTCTCTGGGGCCAACGTCCTGACTTTC.

The chain uses TRBV5-1 and TRBJ2-5; 10 nucleotides match TRBD2. Trimming at V came to 2 bases and at J to 2 bases, leaving 6 bases not matched to a gene. Germline V gene sequence: CDR1 SGHRS, CDR2 YFSETQ. This CDR3 has 16 residues. CDR3 protein: CASSLQAGGTQETQYF. The CDR3 DNA reads as TGCGCCAGCAGCTTACAAGCGGGGGGGACTCAAGAGACCCAGTACTTC.

This clonotype turned up a few times. This sequence may be a read error, since a much larger clone differs from it by one base. The rearrangement joins TRBV6-1 to TRBJ1-5; no clear D. The CDR3 contains 13 residues. Germline V gives CDR1 MNHNS, CDR2 SASEGT. CDR3 DNA: TGTGCCAGCAGTGAAGCGCGCAACCAGCCCCGGCATTTT. It translates to CASSEARNQPRHF.

The sample holds one count of this clonotype. V gene TRBV10-3 combines with J gene TRBJ2-7; 10 positions match TRBD2. The junction had 10 bases not matched to a gene; V was cut back by 7 bases and J by 7 bases. The CDR3 consists of 14 residues. The germline CDR1 and CDR2 sequences are ENHRY and SYGVKD. DNA of the CDR3: TGTGCCATCAAGGGGACTAGCGTATCGGAGGAGCAGTACTTC. This codes for CAIKGTSVSEEQYF.

A note on this clonotype: This clone may be a read error of a much larger clone one base away. The gene calls are TRBV5-1 and TRBJ2-1, with 11 bases aligning to TRBD2. This CDR3 spans 14 amino acids. J lost 7 bases, V lost 4 bases, and 4 bases had no gene match. Germline V gene data show CDR1 as SGHRS and CDR2 as YFSETQ. The CDR3 loop reads CASSMRLAGNEQFF. The CDR3 DNA is TGCGCCAGCAGCATGCGACTAGCGGGGAATGAGCAGTTCTTC.

This clonotype was found a few times. The chain uses TRBV29-1 and TRBJ2-7; 7 bases align to TRBD1. V lost 5 bases, J lost 5 bases, and 12 bases stayed unmatched. The CDR3 contains 14 residues. In germline, CDR1 is SQVTM, CDR2 ANQGSEA. The CDR3 coding sequence is TGCAGCGTTACCCTCCGACAGGGTGGGAACGAGCAGTACTTC. Protein sequence: CSVTLRQGGNEQYF.

This clonotype was seen repeatedly, ten times or more. V and J are TRBV20-1 and TRBJ1-3; TRBD1 is a possible D gene (6 bases). Germline V gene lookup returns CDR1 DFQATT and CDR2 SNEGSKA (reference sequence). Trimming stripped 2 bases from V and 8 bases from J, with 19 bases between. This CDR3 has 15 residues. The CDR3, as DNA: TGCAGTGCTAGATCCTACCGGGACATCAGTGACACCATATATTTT. It codes for CSARSYRDISDTIYF.

This sequence joins TRBV19 and TRBJ2-2, with D perhaps assigned TRBD1 or TRBD2 (5 bases each). This CDR3 is built from 17 residues. Germline CDR1 reads LNHDA; CDR2 reads SQIVND (reference sequence). Trimming removed 3 bases at V and 2 bases at J, with 16 bases between. CDR3: CASSIDSGPINTGELFF. Written as DNA, the CDR3 is TGTGCCAGTAGTATTGATTCGGGGCCTATTAACACCGGGGAGCTGTTTTTT.

V gene TRBV20-1 combines with J gene TRBJ2-3, with 11 bases lining up with TRBD1. The length of the CDR3 is 16 residues. Germline CDR1 DFQATT, CDR2 SNEGSKA (reference sequence). After removal of 6 bases from V and 1 base from J, the junction contained 9 bases not matched to a gene. CDR3 sequence: CSARTGGRDGTDTQYF. In nucleotides, the CDR3 is TGCAGTGCGAGGACAGGGGGCAGGGATGGCACAGATACGCAGTATTTT.